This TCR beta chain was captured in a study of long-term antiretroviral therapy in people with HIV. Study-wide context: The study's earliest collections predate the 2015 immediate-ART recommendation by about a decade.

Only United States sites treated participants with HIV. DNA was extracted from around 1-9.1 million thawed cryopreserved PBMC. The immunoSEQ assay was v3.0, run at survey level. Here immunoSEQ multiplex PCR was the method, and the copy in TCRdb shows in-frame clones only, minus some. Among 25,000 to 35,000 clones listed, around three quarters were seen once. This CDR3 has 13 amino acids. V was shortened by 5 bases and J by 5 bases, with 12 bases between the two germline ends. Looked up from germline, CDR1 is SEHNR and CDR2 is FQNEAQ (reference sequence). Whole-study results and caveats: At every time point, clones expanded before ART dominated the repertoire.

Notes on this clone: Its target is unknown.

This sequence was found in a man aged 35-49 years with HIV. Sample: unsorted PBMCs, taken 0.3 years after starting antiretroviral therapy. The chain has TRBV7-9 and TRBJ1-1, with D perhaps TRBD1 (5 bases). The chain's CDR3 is CASSQQEMTEAFF. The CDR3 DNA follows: TGTGCCAGCAGCCAACAGGAGATGACTGAAGCTTTCTTT.